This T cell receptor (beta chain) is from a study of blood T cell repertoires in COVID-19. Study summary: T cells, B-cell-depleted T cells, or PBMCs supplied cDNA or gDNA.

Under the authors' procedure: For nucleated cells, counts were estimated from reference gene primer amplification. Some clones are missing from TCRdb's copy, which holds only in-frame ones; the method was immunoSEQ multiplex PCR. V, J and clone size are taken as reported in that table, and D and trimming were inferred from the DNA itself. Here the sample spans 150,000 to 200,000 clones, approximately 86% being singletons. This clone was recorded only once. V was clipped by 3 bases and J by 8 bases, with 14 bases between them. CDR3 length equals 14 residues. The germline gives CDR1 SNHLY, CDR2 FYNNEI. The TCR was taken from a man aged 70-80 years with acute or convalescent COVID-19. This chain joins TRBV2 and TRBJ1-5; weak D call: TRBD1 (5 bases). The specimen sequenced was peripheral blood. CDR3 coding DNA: TGTGCCAGCAGTGAGCAGGGTTCGGCTGAGCCCCAGCATTTT. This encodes CASSEQGSAEPQHF.